This T cell receptor (beta chain) came from a study of cytomegalovirus exposure and HLA in healthy donors. Whole-study context: Prior work identified some 120 million unique TCR beta sequences in some 180 million T cells. Samples from HLA-typed donors yielded around 85 million unique TCRs in an early data release. Study-wide points: Later on, an analysis tied approximately 15,000 TCR beta sequences to HLA alleles at 0.05 false discovery rate. Using the classifier, cytomegalovirus status was reportedly diagnosed with high specificity and sensitivity.

To note about this clone: Antigen: not known.

This CDR3 is 14 amino acids long. Germline lookup yields CDR1 SGHAT and CDR2 FQNNGV. Trimming left V 3 bases short and J 1 base short, with 9 bases between. The PCR employed 60 Vbeta primers together with 13 Jbeta primers. Clones were sequenced by immunoSEQ multiplex PCR, and TCRdb holds only the in-frame ones, with some missing. The table has approximately 130,000 clones, roughly 70% seen once; the top ten hold just under 3%. The sequence was obtained from a woman aged 40 to 50 in good health and CMV-seropositive. The chain carries TRBV11-2 and TRBJ1-1; TRBD1 might be the D (6 bases). The sample comprised PBMCs. CDR3 nucleotide sequence: TGTGCCAGCAGCTTTCAGGGGCAGAACACTGAAGCTTTCTTT. Translated: CASSFQGQNTEAFF.